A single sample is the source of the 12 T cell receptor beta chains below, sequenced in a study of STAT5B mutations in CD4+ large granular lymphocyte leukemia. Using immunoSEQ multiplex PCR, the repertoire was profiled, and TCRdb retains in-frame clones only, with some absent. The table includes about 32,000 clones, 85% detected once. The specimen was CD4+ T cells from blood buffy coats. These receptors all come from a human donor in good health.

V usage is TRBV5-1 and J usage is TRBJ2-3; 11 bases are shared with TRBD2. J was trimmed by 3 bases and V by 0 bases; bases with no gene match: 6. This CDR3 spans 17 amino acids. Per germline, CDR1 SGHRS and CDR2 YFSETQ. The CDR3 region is CASSLGISGRGTDTQYF. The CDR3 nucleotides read TGCGCCAGCAGCTTGGGGATTAGCGGGAGGGGAACAGATACGCAGTATTTT.

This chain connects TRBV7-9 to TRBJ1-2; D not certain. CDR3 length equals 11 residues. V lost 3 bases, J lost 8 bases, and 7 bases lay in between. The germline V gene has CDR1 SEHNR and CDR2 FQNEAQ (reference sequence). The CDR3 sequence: CASSFARGYTF. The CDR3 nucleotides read TGTGCCAGCAGCTTTGCACGGGGCTACACCTTC.

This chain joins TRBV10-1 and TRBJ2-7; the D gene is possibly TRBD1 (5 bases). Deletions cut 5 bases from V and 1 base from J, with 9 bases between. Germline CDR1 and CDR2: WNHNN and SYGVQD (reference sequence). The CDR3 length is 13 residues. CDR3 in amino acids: CASSSAGSYEQYF. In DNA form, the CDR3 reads TGCGCCAGCAGTTCGGCAGGGTCCTACGAGCAGTACTTC.

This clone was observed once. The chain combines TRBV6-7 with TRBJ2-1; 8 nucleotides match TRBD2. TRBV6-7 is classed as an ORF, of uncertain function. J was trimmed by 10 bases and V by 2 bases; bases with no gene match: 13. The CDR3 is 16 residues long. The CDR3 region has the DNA TGTGCCAGCAGTTACCGGGCCGTCCGGGAGGGCCAGGAGCAGTTCTTC. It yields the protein CASSYRAVREGQEQFF.

The CDR3 region is CASSFGSGVYEQYF. The CDR3 coding sequence is TGCGCCAGCAGCTTCGGATCGGGAGTCTACGAGCAGTACTTC. The gene calls are TRBV5-1 and TRBJ2-7, with D perhaps TRBD2 (6 bases). Germline CDR1 is SGHRS and CDR2 is YFSETQ. The CDR3 runs to 14 residues. Trimming took 2 bases from V and 3 from J, leaving 12 bases between them. Full variable domain (remainder filled in from reference TRBV5-1 and TRBJ2-7): KAGVTQTPRYLIKTRGQQVTLSCSPISGHRSVSWYQQTPGQGLQFLFEYFSETQRNKGNFPGRFSGRQFSNSRSEMNVSTLELGDSALYLCASSFGSGVYEQYFGPGTRLTVT.

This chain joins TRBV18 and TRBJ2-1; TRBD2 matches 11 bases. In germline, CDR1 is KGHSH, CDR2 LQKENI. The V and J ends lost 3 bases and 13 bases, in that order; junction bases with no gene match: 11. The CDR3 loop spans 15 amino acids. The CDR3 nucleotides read TGTGCCAGCTCACCTTATACTAGCGGGAGTAGGGACCAGTTCTTC. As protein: CASSPYTSGSRDQFF.

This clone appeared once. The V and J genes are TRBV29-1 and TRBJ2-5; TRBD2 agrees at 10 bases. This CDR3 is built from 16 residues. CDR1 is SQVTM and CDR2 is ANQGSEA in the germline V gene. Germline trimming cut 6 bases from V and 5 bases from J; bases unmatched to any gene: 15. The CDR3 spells CSVETGFLAGGETQYF. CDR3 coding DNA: TGCAGCGTGGAGACAGGGTTTTTAGCGGGAGGTGAGACCCAGTACTTC. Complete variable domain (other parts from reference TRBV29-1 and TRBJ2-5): SAVISQKPSRDICQRGTSLTIQCQVDSQVTMMFWYRQQPGQSLTLIATANQGSEATYESGFVIDKFPISRPNLTFSTLTVSNMSPEDSSIYLCSVETGFLAGGETQYFGPGTRLLVL.

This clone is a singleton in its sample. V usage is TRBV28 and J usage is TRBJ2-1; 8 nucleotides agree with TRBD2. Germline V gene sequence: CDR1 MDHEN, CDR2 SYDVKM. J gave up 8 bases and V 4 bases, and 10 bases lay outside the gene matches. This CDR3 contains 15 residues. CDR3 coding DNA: TGTGCCAGCAGTTCGGATGGGGTAGCGGGATATGAGCAGTTCTTC. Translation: CASSSDGVAGYEQFF. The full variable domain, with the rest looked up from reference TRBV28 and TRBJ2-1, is DVKVTQSSRYLVKRTGEKVFLECVQDMDHENMFWYRQDPGLGLRLIYFSYDVKMKEKGDIPEGYSVSREKKERFSLILESASTNQTSMYLCASSSDGVAGYEQFFGPGTRLTVL.

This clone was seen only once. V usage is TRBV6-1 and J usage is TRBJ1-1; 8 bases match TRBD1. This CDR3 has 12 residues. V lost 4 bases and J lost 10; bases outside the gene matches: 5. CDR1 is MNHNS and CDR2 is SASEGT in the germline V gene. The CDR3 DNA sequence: TGTGCCAGCAGTGTAGGGACAGGTACAGCTTTCTTT. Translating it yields CASSVGTGTAFF.

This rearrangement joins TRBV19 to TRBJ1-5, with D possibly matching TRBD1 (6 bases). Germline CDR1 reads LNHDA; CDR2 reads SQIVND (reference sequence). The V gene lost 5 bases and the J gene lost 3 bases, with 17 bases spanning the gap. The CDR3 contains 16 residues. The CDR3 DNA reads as TGTGCCAGTAGTGCCCCCCCAGGGGCCCCCAATCAGCCCCAGCATTTT. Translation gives CASSAPPGAPNQPQHF.

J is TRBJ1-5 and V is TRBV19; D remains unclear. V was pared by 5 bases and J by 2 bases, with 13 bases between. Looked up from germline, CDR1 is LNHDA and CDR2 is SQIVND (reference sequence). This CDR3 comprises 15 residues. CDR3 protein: CASSVAGVGNQPQHF. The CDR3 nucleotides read TGTGCCAGTAGTGTGGCGGGCGTGGGCAATCAGCCCCAGCATTTT.

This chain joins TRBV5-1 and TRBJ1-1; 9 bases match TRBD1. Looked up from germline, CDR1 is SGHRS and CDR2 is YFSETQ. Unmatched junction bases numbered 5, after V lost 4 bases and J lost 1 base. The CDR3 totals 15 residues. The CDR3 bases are TGCGCCAGCAGCCCCAGGGACAGGGCGAACACTGAAGCTTTCTTT. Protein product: CASSPRDRANTEAFF. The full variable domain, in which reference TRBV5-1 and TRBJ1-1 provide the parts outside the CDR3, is KAGVTQTPRYLIKTRGQQVTLSCSPISGHRSVSWYQQTPGQGLQFLFEYFSETQRNKGNFPGRFSGRQFSNSRSEMNVSTLELGDSALYLCASSPRDRANTEAFFGQGTRLTVV.